Following are 3 T cell receptor beta chains from one sample sequenced in a study of T-cell reconstitution after alpha-beta-depleted transplantation in children. The library targeted TCRbeta and was prepared with unique molecular identifiers. TCRdb processed the PCR reads anew with MiXCR; each CDR3 protein has one entry. Altogether roughly 66,000 distinct CDR3 sequences are present, 4.9% being singletons, with the ten largest covering approximately 19%. The sample was PBMCs, mostly from graft donor cells, taken 180 days after TCRalphabeta/CD19-depleted stem cell transplant. These receptors came from a boy under three years old who had a stem cell transplant for acute myeloid leukemia, so the T cells may come from the graft donor.

There are many counts of this clonotype. This chain uses TRBV7-8 with TRBJ2-2; D gene unclear. The V end lost 6 bases, the J end lost 8 bases, and 7 bases lay between the germline ends. Germline CDR1 reads SGHVS; CDR2 reads FQNEAQ. CDR3 length: 11 amino acids. CDR3 residues: CASSPIGELFF. CDR3 DNA: TGTGCCAGCAGTCCCATAGGGGAGCTGTTTTTT.

This clonotype has ten or more counts. The CDR3: CASSPRFGSNTEAFF. The CDR3 DNA is TGTGCCAGCAGCCCAAGGTTTGGATCGAACACTGAAGCTTTCTTT. This sequence joins TRBV7-2 and TRBJ1-1; D is unresolved. Germline V gives CDR1 SGHTA, CDR2 FQGNSA. V lost 5 bases and J 1 base, leaving 14 bases between the germline ends. The CDR3 extends over 15 amino acids.

This clonotype occurred many times. V is TRBV19 and J is TRBJ1-4, with D tentatively TRBD1 (5 bases). The CDR3 has 13 residues. Trimming took 5 bases from V and 4 from J, leaving 8 bases between them. Germline CDR1 LNHDA, CDR2 SQIVND (reference sequence). The CDR3 nucleotides are TGTGCCAGTAGTCCCGACAGTAATGAAAAACTGTTTTTT. Protein sequence: CASSPDSNEKLFF.